This TCR beta chain came from a study of cytomegalovirus exposure and HLA in healthy donors (TCRdb year 2017). Context from the whole study: According to a later analysis, the 120 validation repertoires were produced on the same platform as the 666 repertoires of the first cohort. The study was designed to test whether signatures of past pathogen exposure could be identified by cataloging public T cell receptors. In addition to the first cohort of around 670 subjects, a separate validation cohort of approximately 130 different subjects was used. High-throughput TCR immunosequencing, statistical association of individual TCRs with disease status, and machine learning were combined to predict cytomegalovirus infection status. The full study reports these points: A later analysis lacked HLA typing for the validation cohort, so it scored co-occurrence in that cohort across all 110 or so repertoires. The study gave a list of under 200 TCR beta chains associated with cytomegalovirus. Of the cluster scores, around 95% were above 0 in a later analysis, which found that TCRs clustered in the first cohort also tended to co-occur in the 95 to 150 validation repertoires. A few of the identified cytomegalovirus-associated TCR beta chains were confirmed in vitro to be specific for cytomegalovirus antigens. In both the original and validation cohorts, the classifier was reported to diagnose cytomegalovirus status with high specificity and sensitivity. According to the authors, the approach could potentially be generalized to other disease states and immunological phenotypes. Across donors, most TCR sequences were observed very rarely, whereas some public TCRs were present in many individuals.

Looking up the germline V gene yields CDR1 MDHEN and CDR2 SYDVKM. CDR3 length: 15 amino acids, cysteine to phenylalanine. Of the read, only the CDR3 DNA is kept; its 45 bases are in frame from base 1. At the junction V is shortened by 2 bases and J by 0 bases, with 8 bases in between. Libraries were made using the immunoSEQ multiplex PCR assay. The authors' pipeline ran thus. To diagnose cytomegalovirus status from the catalog of TCR beta chain sequences, a statistical classification framework was built. Entries here come from immuneACCESS through TCRdb and include only in-frame sequences with V and J called. Some clones fail to appear in such tables; in the studies checked, an unresolved V gene covers under half of the shortfall, and the cause of the remainder is unknown. V and J calls and clone size are copied from that table; D and trimming were computed from the DNA. Recorded for this sample are over 150,000 clones; 85% of them occurred a single time. Clones ranked in the top ten supply more than 15% of the sample.

On this clone: The antigen this receptor binds is unknown. Nothing much larger sits one base from this clone, and base qualities are not available.

Donors formed part of the validation cohort, which comprised over a hundred subjects and was distinct from the first cohort of 670 or so subjects. The sample was PBMCs. The TCR originated in a man between 18 and 29 years old in good health and CMV-seropositive. The chain couples TRBV28 to TRBJ1-5; the D region possibly corresponds to TRBD1 (6 bases align). At the DNA level, the sequence is TGTGCCAGCAGTTTACCAGGGGATAGCAATCAGCCCCAGCATTTT. Translation gives CASSLPGDSNQPQHF.